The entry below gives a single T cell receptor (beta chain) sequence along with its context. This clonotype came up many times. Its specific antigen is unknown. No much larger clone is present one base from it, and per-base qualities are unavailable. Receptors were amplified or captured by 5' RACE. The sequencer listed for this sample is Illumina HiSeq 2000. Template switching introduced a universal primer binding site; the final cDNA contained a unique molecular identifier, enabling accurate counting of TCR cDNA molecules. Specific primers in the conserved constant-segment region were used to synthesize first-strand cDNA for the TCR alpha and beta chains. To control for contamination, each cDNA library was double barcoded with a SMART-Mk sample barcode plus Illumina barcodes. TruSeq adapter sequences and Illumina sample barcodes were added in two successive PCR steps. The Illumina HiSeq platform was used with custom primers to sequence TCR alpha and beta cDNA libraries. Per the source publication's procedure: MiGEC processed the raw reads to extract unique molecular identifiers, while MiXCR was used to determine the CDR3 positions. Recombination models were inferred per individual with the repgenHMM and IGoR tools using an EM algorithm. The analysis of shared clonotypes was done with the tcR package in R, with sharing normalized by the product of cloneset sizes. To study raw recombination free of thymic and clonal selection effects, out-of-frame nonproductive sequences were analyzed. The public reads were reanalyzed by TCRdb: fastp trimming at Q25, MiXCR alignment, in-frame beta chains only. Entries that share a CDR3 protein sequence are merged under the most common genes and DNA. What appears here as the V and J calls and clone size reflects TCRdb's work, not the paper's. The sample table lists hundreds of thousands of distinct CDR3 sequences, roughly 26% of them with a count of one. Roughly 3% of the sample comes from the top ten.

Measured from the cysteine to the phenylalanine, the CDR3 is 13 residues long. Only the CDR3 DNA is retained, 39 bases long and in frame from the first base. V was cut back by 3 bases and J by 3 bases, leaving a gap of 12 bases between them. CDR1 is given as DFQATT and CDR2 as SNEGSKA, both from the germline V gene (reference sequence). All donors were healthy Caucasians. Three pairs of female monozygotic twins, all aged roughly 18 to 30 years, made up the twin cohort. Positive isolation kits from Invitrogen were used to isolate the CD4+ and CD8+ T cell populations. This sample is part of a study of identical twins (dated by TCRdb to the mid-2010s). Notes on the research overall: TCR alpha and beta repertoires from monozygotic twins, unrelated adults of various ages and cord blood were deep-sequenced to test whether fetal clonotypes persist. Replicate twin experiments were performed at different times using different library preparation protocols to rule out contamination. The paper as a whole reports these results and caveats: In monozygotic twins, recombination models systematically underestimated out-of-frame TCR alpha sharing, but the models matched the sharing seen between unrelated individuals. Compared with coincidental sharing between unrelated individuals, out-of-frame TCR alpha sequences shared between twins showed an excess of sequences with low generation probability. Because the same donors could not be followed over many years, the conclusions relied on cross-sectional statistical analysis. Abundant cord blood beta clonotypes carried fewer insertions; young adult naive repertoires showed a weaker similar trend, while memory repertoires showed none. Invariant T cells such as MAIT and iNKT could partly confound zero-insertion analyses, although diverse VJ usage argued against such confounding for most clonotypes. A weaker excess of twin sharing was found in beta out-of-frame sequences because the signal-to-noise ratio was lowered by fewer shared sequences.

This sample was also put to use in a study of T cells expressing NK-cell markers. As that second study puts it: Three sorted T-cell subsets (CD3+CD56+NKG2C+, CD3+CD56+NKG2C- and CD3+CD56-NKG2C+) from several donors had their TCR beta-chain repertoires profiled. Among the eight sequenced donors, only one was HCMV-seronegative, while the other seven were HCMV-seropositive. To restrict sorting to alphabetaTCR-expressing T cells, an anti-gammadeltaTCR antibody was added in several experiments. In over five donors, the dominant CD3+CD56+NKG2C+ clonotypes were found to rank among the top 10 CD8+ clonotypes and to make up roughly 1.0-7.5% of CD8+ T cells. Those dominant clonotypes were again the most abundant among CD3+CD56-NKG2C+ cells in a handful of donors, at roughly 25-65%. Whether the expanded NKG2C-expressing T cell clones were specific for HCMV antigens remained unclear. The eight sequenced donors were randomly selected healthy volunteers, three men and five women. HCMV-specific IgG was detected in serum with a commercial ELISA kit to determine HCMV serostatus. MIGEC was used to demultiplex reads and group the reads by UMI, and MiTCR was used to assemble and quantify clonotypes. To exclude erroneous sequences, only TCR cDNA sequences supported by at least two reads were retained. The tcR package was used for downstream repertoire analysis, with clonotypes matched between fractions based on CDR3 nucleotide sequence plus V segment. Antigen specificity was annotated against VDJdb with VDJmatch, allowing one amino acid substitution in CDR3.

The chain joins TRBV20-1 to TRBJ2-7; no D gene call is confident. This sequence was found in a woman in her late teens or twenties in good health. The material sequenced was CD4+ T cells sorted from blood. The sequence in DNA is TGCAGTGCTAGGCATACCTACGGCTACGAGCAGTACTTC. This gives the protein CSARHTYGYEQYF.